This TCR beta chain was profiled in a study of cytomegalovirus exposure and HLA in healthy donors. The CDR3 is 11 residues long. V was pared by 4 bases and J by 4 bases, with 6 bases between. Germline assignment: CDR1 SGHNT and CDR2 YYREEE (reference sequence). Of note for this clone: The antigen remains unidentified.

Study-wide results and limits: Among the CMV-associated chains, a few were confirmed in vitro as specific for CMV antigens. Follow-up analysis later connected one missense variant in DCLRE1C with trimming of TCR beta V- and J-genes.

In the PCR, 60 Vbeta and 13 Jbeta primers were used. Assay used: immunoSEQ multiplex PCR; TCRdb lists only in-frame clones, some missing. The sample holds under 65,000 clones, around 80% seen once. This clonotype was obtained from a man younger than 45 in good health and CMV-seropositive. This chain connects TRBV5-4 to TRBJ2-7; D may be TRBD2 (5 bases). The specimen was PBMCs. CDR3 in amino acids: CASSEGYEQYF. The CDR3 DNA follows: TGTGCCAGCAGCGAGGGATACGAGCAGTACTTC.